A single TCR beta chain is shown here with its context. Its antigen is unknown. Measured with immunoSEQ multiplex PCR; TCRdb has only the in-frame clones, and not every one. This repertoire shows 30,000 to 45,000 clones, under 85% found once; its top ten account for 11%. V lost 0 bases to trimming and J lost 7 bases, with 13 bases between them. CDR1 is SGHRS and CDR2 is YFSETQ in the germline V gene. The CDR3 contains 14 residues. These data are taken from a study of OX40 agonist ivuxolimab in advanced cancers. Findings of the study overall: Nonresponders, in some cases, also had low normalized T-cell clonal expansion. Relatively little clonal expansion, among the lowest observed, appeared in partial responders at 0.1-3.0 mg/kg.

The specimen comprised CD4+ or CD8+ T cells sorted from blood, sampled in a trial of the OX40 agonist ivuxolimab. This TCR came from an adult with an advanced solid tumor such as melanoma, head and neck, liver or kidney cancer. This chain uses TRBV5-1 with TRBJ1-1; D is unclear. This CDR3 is CASSLVGYGSEAFF. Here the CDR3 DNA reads TGCGCCAGCAGCTTGGTCGGGTACGGTAGTGAAGCTTTCTTT.